Listed below are T cell receptor beta chains from one sample, sequenced in a study of T cells after yellow fever vaccination. One entry per CDR3 protein, called by TCRdb with MiXCR from the 5' RACE reads. The sample includes hundreds of thousands of distinct CDR3 sequences, roughly 13% of them seen just once. The input for sequencing was PBMCs, taken on the day of the yellow fever booster vaccination. The receptors derive from a man aged 30-40 years who received the YFV17D yellow fever vaccine. Both conserved end residues are part of each CDR3. Each record gives: J gene, V gene, D gene, clone size, CDR3 protein, CDR3 DNA. D genes are given only for firm matches. The size entry is marked missing in some rows and otherwise reads once, few, many or a size class.

J: TRBJ2-1; V: TRBV21-1; D: .; size: many; CDR3: CASSKTSGRENEQFF; DNA: TGTGCCAGCAGCAAGACTAGCGGGAGGGAGAATGAGCAGTTCTTC
J: TRBJ2-1; V: TRBV6-1; D: .; size: few; CDR3: CASSRRISSYNEQFF; DNA: TGTGCCAGCAGTAGGCGGATAAGCTCCTACAATGAGCAGTTCTTC
J: TRBJ2-7; V: TRBV18; D: TRBD1; size: .; CDR3: CASSPLTETGAYEQYF; DNA: TGTGCCAGCTCACCACTCACCGAGACAGGGGCCTACGAGCAGTACTTC
J: TRBJ2-1; V: TRBV20-1; D: .; size: .; CDR3: CSAPKTSPYNEQFF; DNA: TGCAGTGCTCCCAAGACTAGTCCCTACAATGAGCAGTTCTTC
J: TRBJ2-1; V: TRBV9; D: TRBD2; size: .; CDR3: CASSETSGRNNEQFF; DNA: TGTGCCAGCAGCGAGACTAGCGGGAGGAACAATGAGCAGTTCTTC
J: TRBJ2-1; V: TRBV12-3/TRBV12-4; D: .; size: .; CDR3: CASSSEGRGHDEQFF; DNA: TGTGCCAGCAGTTCCGAGGGTCGGGGCCATGATGAGCAGTTCTTC
J: TRBJ2-1; V: TRBV12-3/TRBV12-4; D: TRBD2; size: few; CDR3: CASSPTSGLYNEQFF; DNA: TGTGCCAGCAGTCCAACTAGCGGGCTCTACAATGAGCAGTTCTTC
J: TRBJ2-4; V: TRBV5-6; D: .; size: few; CDR3: CASSSVLAKNIQYF; DNA: TGTGCCAGCAGCTCTGTACTAGCCAAAAACATTCAGTACTTC
J: TRBJ1-5; V: TRBV2; D: TRBD1; size: .; CDR3: CASREGQGRQPQHF; DNA: TGTGCCAGCAGGGAGGGACAGGGAAGGCAGCCCCAGCATTTT
J: TRBJ2-1; V: TRBV6-2/TRBV6-3; D: .; size: .; CDR3: CASRGPSGDSYNEQFF; DNA: TGTGCGAGCAGGGGGCCTAGCGGGGACTCCTACAATGAGCAGTTCTTC
J: TRBJ1-2; V: TRBV4-2; D: .; size: few; CDR3: CASSQAGGYTF; DNA: TGTGCCAGCAGCCAGGCAGGAGGCTACACCTTC
J: TRBJ2-7; V: TRBV6-2/TRBV6-3; D: .; size: .; CDR3: CASSLLGSASDEQYF; DNA: TGTGCCAGCAGTTTACTTGGGAGCGCTAGCGACGAGCAGTACTTC
J: TRBJ1-4; V: TRBV6-5; D: .; size: .; CDR3: CASSYSRSSATNEKLFF; DNA: TGTGCCAGCAGTTACTCGAGATCAAGTGCAACTAATGAAAAACTGTTTTTT
J: TRBJ2-7; V: TRBV20-1; D: .; size: .; CDR3: CSARGSQEQYF; DNA: TGCAGTGCTAGAGGCTCTCAGGAGCAGTACTTC
J: TRBJ2-7; V: TRBV6-6; D: TRBD1; size: few; CDR3: CASNRGYEQYF; DNA: TGTGCCAGCAACAGGGGCTACGAGCAGTACTTC
J: TRBJ2-3; V: TRBV6-5; D: .; size: .; CDR3: CATHPTRPLDTQYF; DNA: TGTGCCACGCACCCGACGAGGCCGTTAGATACGCAGTATTTT
J: TRBJ2-7; V: TRBV10-2; D: .; size: .; CDR3: CASSESRRSEQYF; DNA: TGCGCCAGCAGTGAATCCAGGAGGAGCGAGCAGTACTTC
J: TRBJ1-2; V: TRBV5-1; D: .; size: few; CDR3: CASSLVVGGLVNGYTF; DNA: TGCGCCAGCAGCTTGGTCGTTGGGGGCCTGGTAAATGGCTACACCTTC
J: TRBJ2-1; V: TRBV4-1; D: .; size: few; CDR3: CASSQEPGYNEQFF; DNA: TGCGCCAGCAGCCAAGAGCCTGGCTACAATGAGCAGTTCTTC
J: TRBJ2-1; V: TRBV20-1; D: .; size: .; CDR3: CSARGEPRTGRGNEQFF; DNA: TGCAGTGCTAGAGGGGAGCCTCGGACAGGGAGGGGGAATGAGCAGTTCTTC
J: TRBJ2-7; V: TRBV20-1; D: .; size: .; CDR3: CSARGRLAYEQYF; DNA: TGCAGTGCTAGAGGGCGTCTAGCGTACGAGCAGTACTTC
J: TRBJ2-2; V: TRBV5-1; D: .; size: few; CDR3: CASSLVVGGRTGELFF; DNA: TGCGCCAGCAGCTTGGTGGTGGGAGGAAGGACCGGGGAGCTGTTTTTT
J: TRBJ2-3; V: TRBV20-1; D: .; size: .; CDR3: CSARDLGPSQYF; DNA: TGCAGTGCTAGGGACCTGGGGCCCAGCCAGTATTTT
J: TRBJ2-7; V: TRBV5-6; D: .; size: few; CDR3: CASSLAGDFYYEQYF; DNA: TGTGCCAGCAGCTTGGCAGGAGATTTTTACTACGAGCAGTACTTC
J: TRBJ1-2; V: TRBV6-2/TRBV6-3; D: .; size: few; CDR3: CASSYVQDGGYTF; DNA: TGTGCCAGCAGTTACGTTCAGGACGGGGGCTACACCTTC
J: TRBJ1-5; V: TRBV12-3/TRBV12-4; D: .; size: few; CDR3: CASSSTPGGDQPQHF; DNA: TGTGCCAGCAGCTCGACTCCAGGTGGGGATCAGCCCCAGCATTTT
J: TRBJ2-7; V: TRBV27; D: .; size: .; CDR3: CASRGHTEPGQYF; DNA: TGTGCCAGCAGGGGCCACACCGAACCAGGACAGTACTTC
J: TRBJ2-2; V: TRBV5-1; D: TRBD2; size: .; CDR3: CASSDPSGRAGELFF; DNA: TGCGCCAGCAGCGACCCTAGCGGGAGGGCCGGGGAGCTGTTTTTT
J: TRBJ2-1; V: TRBV5-1; D: TRBD1; size: few; CDR3: CASSPDRALYNEQFF; DNA: TGCGCCAGCAGCCCGGACAGGGCTTTATACAATGAGCAGTTCTTC
J: TRBJ2-7; V: TRBV20-1; D: .; size: many; CDR3: CSASPAAAYEQYF; DNA: TGCAGTGCTAGTCCCGCCGCGGCCTACGAGCAGTACTTC
J: TRBJ2-7; V: TRBV20-1; D: TRBD2; size: .; CDR3: CSAIGLAGNEQYF; DNA: TGCAGTGCTATCGGCCTAGCGGGAAACGAGCAGTACTTC
J: TRBJ2-3; V: TRBV7-9; D: .; size: few; CDR3: CASSLGDREVGADTQYF; DNA: TGTGCCAGCAGCTTAGGGGATCGGGAAGTAGGTGCAGATACGCAGTATTTT
J: TRBJ2-3; V: TRBV14; D: .; size: many; CDR3: CASSQDSGWAQYF; DNA: TGTGCCAGCAGCCAAGATAGCGGATGGGCGCAGTATTTT
J: TRBJ2-2; V: TRBV5-1; D: TRBD2; size: many; CDR3: CASSLAGGGTGELFF; DNA: TGTGCCAGCAGCTTAGCGGGAGGAGGCACCGGGGAGCTGTTTTTT
J: TRBJ2-1; V: TRBV10-1; D: .; size: few; CDR3: CASQTAGGNEQFF; DNA: TGCGCCAGCCAGACAGCTGGGGGCAATGAGCAGTTCTTC
J: TRBJ2-3; V: TRBV7-2; D: TRBD2; size: few; CDR3: CASSLKAGGDTQYF; DNA: TGTGCCAGCAGCTTGAAAGCGGGAGGAGATACGCAGTATTTT
J: TRBJ2-2; V: TRBV29-1; D: .; size: .; CDR3: CSVDLAGELFF; DNA: TGCAGCGTTGACTTGGCCGGGGAGCTGTTTTTT
J: TRBJ2-3; V: TRBV30; D: .; size: few; CDR3: CAWSGPPGGDTQYF; DNA: TGTGCCTGGAGTGGGCCACCAGGGGGGGATACGCAGTATTTT
J: TRBJ2-1; V: TRBV6-2/TRBV6-3; D: .; size: .; CDR3: CASTRDTRGNEQFF; DNA: TGTGCCAGCACCCGGGACACCCGAGGCAATGAGCAGTTCTTC
J: TRBJ2-1; V: TRBV7-2; D: TRBD2; size: .; CDR3: CASSSGPGRGEQFF; DNA: TGTGCCAGCAGCTCGGGACCCGGGAGGGGAGAGCAGTTCTTC
J: TRBJ1-1; V: TRBV27; D: .; size: few; CDR3: CASSLSRGAQAFF; DNA: TGTGCCAGCAGTTTATCAAGGGGCGCTCAAGCTTTCTTT
J: TRBJ2-7; V: TRBV6-2/TRBV6-3; D: TRBD2; size: few; CDR3: CASIPDVREGPYEQYF; DNA: TGTGCCAGCATTCCGGACGTGCGGGAGGGTCCGTACGAGCAGTACTTC
J: TRBJ2-7; V: TRBV5-6; D: .; size: .; CDR3: CASRRRVSYEQYF; DNA: TGTGCCAGCAGAAGACGCGTATCCTACGAGCAGTACTTC
J: TRBJ2-5; V: TRBV20-1; D: TRBD1; size: few; CDR3: CSAPKQGARLGTQYF; DNA: TGCAGTGCGCCAAAACAGGGGGCGAGGTTGGGGACCCAGTACTTC
J: TRBJ2-1; V: TRBV20-1; D: .; size: few; CDR3: CSAPDLGNEQFF; DNA: TGCAGTGCTCCGGACCTTGGCAATGAGCAGTTCTTC
J: TRBJ2-3; V: TRBV7-9; D: TRBD2; size: .; CDR3: CASSFRAGYGDTQYF; DNA: TGTGCCAGCAGCTTTAGAGCGGGATATGGAGATACGCAGTATTTT
J: TRBJ2-3; V: TRBV11-2; D: .; size: .; CDR3: CASSEVLTVTQYF; DNA: TGTGCCAGCAGTGAGGTCCTGACCGTTACGCAGTATTTT
J: TRBJ2-1; V: TRBV12-3/TRBV12-4; D: TRBD2; size: .; CDR3: CAFSLPREALSSYNEQFF; DNA: TGTGCCTTCAGTTTACCCCGGGAGGCACTCAGCTCCTACAATGAGCAGTTCTTC
J: TRBJ1-5; V: TRBV5-5; D: .; size: .; CDR3: CASSWGGFPNQPQHF; DNA: TGTGCCAGCAGCTGGGGGGGGTTCCCCAATCAGCCCCAGCATTTT
J: TRBJ1-5; V: TRBV19; D: .; size: few; CDR3: CASSISGNSNQPQHF; DNA: TGTGCCAGTAGTATAAGCGGGAATAGCAATCAGCCCCAGCATTTT
J: TRBJ2-5; V: TRBV6-6; D: TRBD1; size: .; CDR3: CASRTGGGETQYF; DNA: TGTGCCAGCAGGACAGGGGGTGGAGAGACCCAGTACTTC
J: TRBJ2-1; V: TRBV7-9; D: TRBD1; size: .; CDR3: CASSHSRWGTGNHEQFF; DNA: TGTGCCAGCAGCCACTCCAGATGGGGGACAGGGAACCATGAGCAGTTCTTC
J: TRBJ2-3; V: TRBV20-1; D: .; size: few; CDR3: CSAREEGASTDTQYF; DNA: TGCAGTGCTAGAGAGGAGGGGGCGAGCACAGATACGCAGTATTTT
J: TRBJ1-6; V: TRBV19; D: TRBD1; size: .; CDR3: CASSPDRGNSPLHF; DNA: TGTGCCAGTAGCCCGGACAGGGGTAATTCACCCCTCCACTTT